This T cell receptor beta chain comes out of a study of CD4 T cell repertoires in COVID-19. Study-wide results and caveats: Sharing of several most expanded SARS-CoV-2-reactive clonotypes across memory subsets suggested intraclonal diversification. Between about 6 and 27% of SARS-CoV-2 clonotypes also appeared in SARS-CoV and/or HKU1 spike cultures.

The assay was immunoSEQ multiplex PCR, and TCRdb's table has in-frame clones only and misses some. The sample contains 60,000 to 90,000 clones, 83% of which appear only once. The CDR3 extends over 15 amino acids. V was pared by 4 bases and J by 6 bases, with 4 bases of the junction left unmatched. Germline V gives CDR1 LNHDA, CDR2 SQIVND (reference sequence). These patients had recovered from COVID-19 ranging mild to severe. These memory T cells were uncultured and sequenced directly after ex vivo isolation. In this sample, this clone turned up a few times. Its cognate antigen is unknown. The chain employs TRBV19 and TRBJ2-1; 12 positions agree with TRBD2. The input for sequencing was CD4+ T cells from peripheral blood, taken after recovery from COVID-19. This sequence originates from a human donor who had COVID-19. CDR3 DNA sequence: TGTGCCAGTAGTAGTAGGACTAGCGGGACCAATGAGCAGTTCTTC. Protein product: CASSSRTSGTNEQFF.